This T cell receptor (beta chain) was identified in a study of beta chain features in type 1 diabetes. Study-wide results and caveats: The study found moderately but significantly shorter TCRB CDR3s in all four CD4+ subsets of Type 1 diabetes patients.

A word on this clone: The antigen is unknown. The sample carries other DNA sequences with the same CDR3.

The length of the CDR3 is 13 residues. CDR1 and CDR2 from the germline V gene are SNHLY and FYNNEI. V lost 2 bases to trimming and J lost 2 bases, with 4 bases between them. The sequenced template was cDNA made from the entire isolated RNA. Assay used: immunoSEQ multiplex PCR; TCRdb lists only in-frame clones, some missing. The sample shows some 250,000 clones, about 15% of them seen only once. The chain carries TRBV2 and TRBJ1-5, with no clear D. The origin of this receptor is a man aged 30 to 39 with type 1 diabetes. The sequenced sample consisted of naive CD4+ T cells from blood. CDR3 amino acids: CASSEQGNQPQHF. In nucleotides, the CDR3 is TGTGCCAGCAGTGAACAGGGCAATCAGCCCCAGCATTTT.